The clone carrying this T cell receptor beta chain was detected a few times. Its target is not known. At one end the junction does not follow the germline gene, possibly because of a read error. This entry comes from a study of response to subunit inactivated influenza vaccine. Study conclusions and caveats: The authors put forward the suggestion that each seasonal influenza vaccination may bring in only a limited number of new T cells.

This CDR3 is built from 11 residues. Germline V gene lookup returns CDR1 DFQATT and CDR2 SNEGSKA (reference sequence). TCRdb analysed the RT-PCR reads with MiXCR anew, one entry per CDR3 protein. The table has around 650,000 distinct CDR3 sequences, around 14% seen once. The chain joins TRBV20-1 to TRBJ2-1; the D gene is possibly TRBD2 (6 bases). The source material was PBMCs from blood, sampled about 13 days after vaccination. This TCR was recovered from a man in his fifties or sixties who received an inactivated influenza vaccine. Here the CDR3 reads CSARIRERGIF. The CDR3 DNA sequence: TGCAGTGCTAGAATAAGGGAACGGGGGATCTTC.